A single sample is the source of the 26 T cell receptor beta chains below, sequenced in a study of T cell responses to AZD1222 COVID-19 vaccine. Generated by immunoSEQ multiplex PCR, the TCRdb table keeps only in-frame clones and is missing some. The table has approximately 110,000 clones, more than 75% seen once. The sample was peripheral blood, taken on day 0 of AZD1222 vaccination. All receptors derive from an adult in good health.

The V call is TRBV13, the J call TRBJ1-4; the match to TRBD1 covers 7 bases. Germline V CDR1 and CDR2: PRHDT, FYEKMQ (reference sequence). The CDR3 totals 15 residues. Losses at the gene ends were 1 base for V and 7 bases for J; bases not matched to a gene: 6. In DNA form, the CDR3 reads TGTGCCAGCAGCTTAGAACAGGGGTGGGGTGAAAAACTGTTTTTT. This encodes CASSLEQGWGEKLFF. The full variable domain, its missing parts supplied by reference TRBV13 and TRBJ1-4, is AAGVIQSPRHLIKEKRETATLKCYPIPRHDTVYWYQQGPGQDPQFLISFYEKMQSDKGSIPDRFSAQQFSDYHSELNMSSLELGDSALYFCASSLEQGWGEKLFFGSGTQLSVL.

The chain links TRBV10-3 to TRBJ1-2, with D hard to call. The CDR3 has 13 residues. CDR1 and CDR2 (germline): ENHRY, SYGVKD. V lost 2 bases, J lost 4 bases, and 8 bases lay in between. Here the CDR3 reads CAISEAELYGYTF. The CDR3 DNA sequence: TGTGCCATCAGTGAGGCGGAACTCTATGGCTACACCTTC.

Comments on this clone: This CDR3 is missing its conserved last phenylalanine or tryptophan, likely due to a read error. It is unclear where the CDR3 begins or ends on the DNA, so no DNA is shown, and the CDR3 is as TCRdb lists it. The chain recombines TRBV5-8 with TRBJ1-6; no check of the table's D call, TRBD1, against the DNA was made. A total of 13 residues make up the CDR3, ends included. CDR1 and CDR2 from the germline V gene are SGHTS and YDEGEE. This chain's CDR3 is CASSFQTEQSRDL.

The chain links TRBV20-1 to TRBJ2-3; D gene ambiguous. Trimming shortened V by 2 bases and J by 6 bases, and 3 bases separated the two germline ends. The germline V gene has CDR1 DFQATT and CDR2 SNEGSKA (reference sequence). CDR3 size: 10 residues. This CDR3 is CSARLDTQYF. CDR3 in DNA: TGCAGTGCTAGATTGGATACGCAGTATTTT.

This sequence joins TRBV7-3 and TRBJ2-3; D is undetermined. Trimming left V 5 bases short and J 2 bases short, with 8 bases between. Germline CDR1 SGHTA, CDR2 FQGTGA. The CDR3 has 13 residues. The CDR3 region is CASSPRTTDTQYF. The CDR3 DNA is TGTGCCAGCAGCCCCCGGACCACAGATACGCAGTATTTT.

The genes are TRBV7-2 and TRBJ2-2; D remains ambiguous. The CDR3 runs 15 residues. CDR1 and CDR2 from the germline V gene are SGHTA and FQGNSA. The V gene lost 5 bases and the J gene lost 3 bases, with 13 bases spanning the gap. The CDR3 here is CASSPRVSDTGELFF. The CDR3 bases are TGTGCCAGCAGCCCCCGGGTTTCAGACACCGGGGAGCTGTTTTTT.

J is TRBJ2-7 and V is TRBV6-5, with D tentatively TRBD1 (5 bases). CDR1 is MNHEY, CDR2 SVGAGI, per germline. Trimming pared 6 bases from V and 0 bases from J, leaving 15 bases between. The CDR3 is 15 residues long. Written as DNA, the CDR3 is TGTGCCAGCAGGGATAGTATAGGACACTCCTACGAGCAGTACTTC. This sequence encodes CASRDSIGHSYEQYF.

CDR3 coding DNA: TGTGCCAGCAGCAGGGGTTCCACTGAAGCTTTCTTT. Translation: CASSRGSTEAFF. The chain carries TRBV12-3 or TRBV12-4 and TRBJ1-1, with D maybe TRBD1 (6 bases). V lost 6 bases and J 4 bases, leaving 9 bases between the germline ends. The CDR3 is 12 amino acids.

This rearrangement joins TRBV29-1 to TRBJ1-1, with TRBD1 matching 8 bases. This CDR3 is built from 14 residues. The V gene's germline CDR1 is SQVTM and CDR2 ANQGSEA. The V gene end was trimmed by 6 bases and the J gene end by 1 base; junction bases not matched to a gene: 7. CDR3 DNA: TGCAGCGTGGAACCCGGGACAGGGAACACTGAAGCTTTCTTT. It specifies CSVEPGTGNTEAFF.

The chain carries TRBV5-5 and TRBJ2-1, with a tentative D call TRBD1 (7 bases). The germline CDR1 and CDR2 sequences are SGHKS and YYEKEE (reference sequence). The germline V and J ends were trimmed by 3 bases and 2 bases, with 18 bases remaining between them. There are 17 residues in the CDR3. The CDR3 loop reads CASSSREQGRPYNEQFF. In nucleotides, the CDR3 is TGTGCCAGCAGCTCGCGGGAACAGGGGCGACCCTACAATGAGCAGTTCTTC. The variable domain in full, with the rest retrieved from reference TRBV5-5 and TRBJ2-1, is DAGVTQSPTHLIKTRGQQVTLRCSPISGHKSVSWYQQVLGQGPQFIFQYYEKEERGRGNFPDRFSARQFPNYSSELNVNALLLGDSALYLCASSSREQGRPYNEQFFGPGTRLTVL.

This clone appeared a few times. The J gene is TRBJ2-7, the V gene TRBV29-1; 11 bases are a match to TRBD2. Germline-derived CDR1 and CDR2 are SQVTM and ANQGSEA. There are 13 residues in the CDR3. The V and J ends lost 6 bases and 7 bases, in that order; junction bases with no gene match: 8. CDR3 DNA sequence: TGCAGCGTGACTAGCGGGGTCCTTCGGGAGCAGTACTTC. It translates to CSVTSGVLREQYF.

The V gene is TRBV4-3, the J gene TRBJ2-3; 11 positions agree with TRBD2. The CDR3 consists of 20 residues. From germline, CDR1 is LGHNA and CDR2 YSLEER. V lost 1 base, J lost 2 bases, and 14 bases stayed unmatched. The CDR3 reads CASSQAPAGVAGGFTDTQYF. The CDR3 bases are TGCGCCAGCAGCCAAGCCCCCGCGGGGGTAGCGGGGGGGTTCACAGATACGCAGTATTTT.

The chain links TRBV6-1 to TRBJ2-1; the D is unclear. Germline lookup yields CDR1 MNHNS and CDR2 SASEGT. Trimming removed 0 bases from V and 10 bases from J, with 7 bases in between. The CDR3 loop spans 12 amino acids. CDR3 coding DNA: TGTGCCAGCAGTGAAGCGTGGAGCGAGCAGTTCTTC. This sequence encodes CASSEAWSEQFF.

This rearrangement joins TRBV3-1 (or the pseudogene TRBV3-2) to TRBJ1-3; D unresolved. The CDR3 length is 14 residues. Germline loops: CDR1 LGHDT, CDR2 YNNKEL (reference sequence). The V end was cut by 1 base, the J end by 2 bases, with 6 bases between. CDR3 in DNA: TGTGCCAGCAGCCAAGTGGAGGCTGGAAACACCATATATTTT. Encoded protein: CASSQVEAGNTIYF.

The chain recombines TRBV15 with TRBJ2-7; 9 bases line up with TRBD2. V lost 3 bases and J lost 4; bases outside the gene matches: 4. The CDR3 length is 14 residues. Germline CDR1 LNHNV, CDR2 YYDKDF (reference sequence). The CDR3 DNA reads TGTGCCACCAGCAGGGTAGCGGGAGAGTACGAGCAGTACTTC. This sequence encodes CATSRVAGEYEQYF.

The CDR3 region has the DNA TGCGCCAGCTTGTTAGGAGGCCCCTACGAGCAGTACTTC. This gives the protein CASLLGGPYEQYF. V usage is TRBV10-2 and J usage is TRBJ2-7, with a possible D match to TRBD2 (5 bases). The CDR3 totals 13 residues. From germline, CDR1 is WSHSY and CDR2 SAAADI. Trimming shortened V by 8 bases and J by 2 bases, and 13 bases separated the two germline ends.

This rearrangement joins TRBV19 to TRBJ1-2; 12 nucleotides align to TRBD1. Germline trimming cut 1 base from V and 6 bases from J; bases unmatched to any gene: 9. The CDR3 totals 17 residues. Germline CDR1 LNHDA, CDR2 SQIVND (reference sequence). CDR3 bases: TGTGCCAGTAGTATAGGCGTGCCGGGACAGGGGGCCCATGGCTACACCTTC. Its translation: CASSIGVPGQGAHGYTF. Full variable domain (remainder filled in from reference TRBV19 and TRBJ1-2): DGGITQSPKYLFRKEGQNVTLSCEQNLNHDAMYWYRQDPGQGLRLIYYSQIVNDFQKGDIAEGYSVSREKKESFPLTVTSAQKNPTAFYLCASSIGVPGQGAHGYTFGSGTRLTVV.

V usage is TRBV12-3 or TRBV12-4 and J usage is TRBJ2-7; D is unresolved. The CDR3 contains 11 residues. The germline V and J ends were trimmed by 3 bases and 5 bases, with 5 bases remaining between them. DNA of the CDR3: TGTGCCAGCAGTTTTTTCCACGAGCAGTACTTC. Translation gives CASSFFHEQYF.

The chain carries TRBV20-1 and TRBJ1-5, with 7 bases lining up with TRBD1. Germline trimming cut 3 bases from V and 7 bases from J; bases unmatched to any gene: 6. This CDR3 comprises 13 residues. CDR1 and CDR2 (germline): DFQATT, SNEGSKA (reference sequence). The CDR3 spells CSASQGGGQPQHF. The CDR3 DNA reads TGCAGTGCTAGTCAGGGGGGCGGGCAGCCCCAGCATTTT.

CDR3 nucleotide sequence: TGTGCCAGCAGCTTAGCGGAGGGGGACTATGGCTACACCTTC. Its translation is CASSLAEGDYGYTF. The V call is TRBV11-2, the J call TRBJ1-2; possibly TRBD1 for D (6 bases). Per germline, CDR1 SGHAT and CDR2 FQNNGV. The CDR3 sequence is 14 residues long. Trimming shortened V by 1 base and J by 3 bases, and 9 bases separated the two germline ends.

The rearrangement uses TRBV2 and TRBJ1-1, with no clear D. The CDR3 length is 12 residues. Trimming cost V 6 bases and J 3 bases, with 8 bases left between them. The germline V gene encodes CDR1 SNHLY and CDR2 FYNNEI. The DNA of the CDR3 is TGTGCCAGCAGCAATCAGTACACTGAAGCTTTCTTT. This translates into CASSNQYTEAFF. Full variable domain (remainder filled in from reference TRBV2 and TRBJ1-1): EPEVTQTPSHQVTQMGQEVILRCVPISNHLYFYWYRQILGQKVEFLVSFYNNEISEKSEIFDDQFSVERPDGSNFTLKIRSTKLEDSAMYFCASSNQYTEAFFGQGTRLTVV.

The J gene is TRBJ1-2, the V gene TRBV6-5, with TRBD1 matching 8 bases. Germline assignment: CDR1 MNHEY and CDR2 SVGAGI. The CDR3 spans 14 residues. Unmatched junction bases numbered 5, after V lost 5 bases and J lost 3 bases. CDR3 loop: CASSRLTGDYGYTF. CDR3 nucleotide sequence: TGTGCCAGCAGTAGACTGACAGGGGACTATGGCTACACCTTC.

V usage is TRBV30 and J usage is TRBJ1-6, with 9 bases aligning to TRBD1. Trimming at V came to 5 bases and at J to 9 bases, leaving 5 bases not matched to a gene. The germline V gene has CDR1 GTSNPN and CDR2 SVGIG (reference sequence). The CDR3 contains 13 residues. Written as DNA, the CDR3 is TGTGCCTGGGGACAGGGGTACAGTTCACCCCTCCACTTT. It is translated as CAWGQGYSSPLHF.

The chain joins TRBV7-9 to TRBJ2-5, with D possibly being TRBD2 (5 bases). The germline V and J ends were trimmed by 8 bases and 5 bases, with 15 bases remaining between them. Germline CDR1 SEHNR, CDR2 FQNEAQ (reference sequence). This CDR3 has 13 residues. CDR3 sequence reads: CASRYREDETQYF. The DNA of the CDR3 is TGTGCCAGCCGATACCGGGAAGATGAGACCCAGTACTTC.

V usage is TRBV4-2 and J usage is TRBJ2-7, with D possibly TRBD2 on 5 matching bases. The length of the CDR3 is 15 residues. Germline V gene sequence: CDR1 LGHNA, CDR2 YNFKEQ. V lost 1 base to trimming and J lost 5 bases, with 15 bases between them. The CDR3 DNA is TGTGCCAGCAGCCAAGGCCTGGGTGAGGGAAACGAGCAGTACTTC. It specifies CASSQGLGEGNEQYF.

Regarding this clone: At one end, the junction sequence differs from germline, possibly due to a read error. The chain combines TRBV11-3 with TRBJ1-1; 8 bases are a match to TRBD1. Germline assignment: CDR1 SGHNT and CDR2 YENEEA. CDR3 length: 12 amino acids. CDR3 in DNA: TGTGCCAGCAGCTTATTGGACAGGGAAGTTTTCTTT. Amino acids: CASSLLDREVFF.